The following is a TCR beta chain sequence with its context. The CDR3 is 14 residues long. V dropped 8 bases and J dropped 1; count of bases not matched to a gene: 5. Germline loops: CDR1 KGHSH, CDR2 LQKENI. Profiling relied on immunoSEQ multiplex PCR, and the TCRdb table lists in-frame clones only, not all of them. In the table there are tens of thousands of clones, over 70% of which are singletons. This sample was taken from a study of blood T cell repertoires in COVID-19. Study overall: Both acute and convalescent COVID-19 samples were obtained from the United States, Italy and Spain.

The sequence was collected from an elderly man with active or convalescent COVID-19. The rearrangement links TRBV18 to TRBJ2-3, with 8 bases lining up with TRBD1. The sample was peripheral blood. The CDR3, as DNA: TGTGCCAGCCTTGACAGGGGCGGCACAGATACGCAGTATTTT. This gives the protein CASLDRGGTDTQYF.